A selection of T cell receptor beta chains follows, all from one sample in a study of blood T cell repertoires in COVID-19. The data were produced by immunoSEQ multiplex PCR, yet TCRdb's version contains in-frame clones alone and is incomplete. The table shows fewer than 300,000 clones, with around 85% occurring only once. Input material: peripheral blood. The receptors here all came from a woman between 25 and 40 years old with COVID-19, enrolled during active disease. Both conserved end residues are part of each CDR3. The order of the fields is clone size, J gene, V gene, D gene, CDR3 DNA, CDR3 protein. D genes are given only for firm matches. A clone size is listed for some rows: how often the clone was seen (once, few, many), or a class if it is expanded.

- TRBJ1-1 TRBV10-3 - TGTGCCACCCTAGATACAGGATCCATGAACACTGAAGCTTTCTTT CATLDTGSMNTEAFF
- TRBJ1-2 TRBV7-2 - TGTGCCAGCAGCTTGAGGGCAGCGTTTGGCTACACCTTC CASSLRAAFGYTF
- TRBJ1-1 TRBV6-1 - TGTGCCAGCAGTGAAAGAAAGGGGTTGATTGCTTTCTTT CASSERKGLIAFF
- TRBJ2-1 TRBV6-6 - TGTGCCAGCAGTTACCTGGGGGGGGCTGGGATCAATGAGCAGTTCTTC CASSYLGGAGINEQFF
- TRBJ1-3 TRBV10-3 - TGTGCCATCAGTGCCCTTGGAAACACCATATATTTT CAISALGNTIYF
once TRBJ1-1 TRBV7-7 - TGTGCCAGCAGCCTTGCAGAGGGCGCTGAAGCTTTCTTT CASSLAEGAEAFF
- TRBJ1-5 TRBV6-5 TRBD1 TGTGCCAGCAGTTACTCGACAGGGTATCAGCCCCAGCATTTT CASSYSTGYQPQHF
- TRBJ1-1 TRBV2 - TGTGCCAGCACCCTCTATTTATTTGAAGCTTTCTTT CASTLYLFEAFF
once TRBJ2-7 TRBV10-2 - TGCGCCAGCAGAAATGGCCCCTACGAGCAGTACTTC CASRNGPYEQYF
- TRBJ2-5 TRBV13 - TGTGCCAGCAGCCCCGCCGGGGTACAAGAGACCCAGTACTTC CASSPAGVQETQYF
few TRBJ1-5 TRBV7-8 - TGTGCCAGCAGCTCGACAGATCTGATCAGCCCCCAGCATTTT CASSSTDLISPQHF
- TRBJ1-3 TRBV18 - TGTGCCAGCTCACCACCCCCCAGGGGAAACACCATATATTTT CASSPPPRGNTIYF
- TRBJ1-1 TRBV21-1 - TGTGCCAGCAGCAAAGTAGCATGGGACAGGGGGTATCGTATCGGCACTGAAGCTTTCTTT CASSKVAWDRGYRIGTEAFF
- TRBJ2-7 TRBV10-2 TRBD1 TGCGCCAGCAGACAGAGACAGGGTATAGGCGAGCAGTACTTC CASRQRQGIGEQYF
- TRBJ1-2 TRBV2 TRBD1 TGTGCCAGCAGGCCGGGACAGGGCCTCAATGGCTACACCTTC CASRPGQGLNGYTF
- TRBJ2-6 TRBV2 - TGTGCCAGCCTTCTCGGGGGGGCCAACGTCCTGACTTTC CASLLGGANVLTF
few TRBJ2-1 TRBV7-8 - TGTGCCAGCAGCTACTCTACAGGGTACGAGCAGTTCTTC CASSYSTGYEQFF
once TRBJ2-7 TRBV7-9 - TGTGCCAGCAGCTTAGCGGGGGCCCCCTACGAGCAGTACTTC CASSLAGAPYEQYF
- TRBJ2-1 TRBV5-1 - TGCGCCAGCAGCTTGAGTACTAATTCCTACAATGAGCAGTTCTTC CASSLSTNSYNEQFF
- TRBJ2-4 TRBV5-8 TRBD1 TGTGCCAGCAGGGCCGGGACAGAGGAAAACATTCAGTACTTC CASRAGTEENIQYF
- TRBJ2-7 TRBV27 - TGTGCCAGCAGTTCTAGGACAGATAGGTTCCCCTACGAGCAGTACTTC CASSSRTDRFPYEQYF
- TRBJ2-7 TRBV10-1 - TGCGCCAGCAGTGGGCACAGGGCCGCCTACGAGCAGTACTTC CASSGHRAAYEQYF
- TRBJ2-2 TRBV2 TRBD2 TGTGCCACCTCTAGCGGGGGGGCCATCACCGGGGAGCTGTTTTTT CATSSGGAITGELFF
- TRBJ2-7 TRBV19 TRBD1 TGTGCCAGTAGCCCGGGACAGGTGTACGAGCAGTACTTC CASSPGQVYEQYF
- TRBJ2-5 TRBV6-1 TRBD2 TGTGCCAGCAGTGAACTAGCGGGGGGGGTCCAAGAGACCCAGTACTTC CASSELAGGVQETQYF
- TRBJ2-1 TRBV12-5 - TGTGCTCGCGGCGATGAGCAGTTCTTC CARGDEQFF